These T cell receptor beta chains were read from a single sample in a study of blood T cell repertoires in COVID-19. The table came from immunoSEQ multiplex PCR; TCRdb's copy has only in-frame clones and leaves some out. The data contain 70,000 or so clones, roughly nine tenths of them seen just once; the ten biggest clones take up under 1.5%. The material sequenced was peripheral blood. Receptors originate from a middle-aged man with acute or convalescent COVID-19. Each CDR3 is given without its conserved first and last residue.

j_call v_call cdr3_aa
TRBJ2-5 TRBV28 ASRRGQRKETQY
TRBJ1-6 TRBV20-1 SASGGHLH
TRBJ2-1 TRBV5-1 ASSLGGGLTYNEQF
TRBJ2-5 TRBV18 ASSPPGVQETQY
TRBJ1-5 TRBV27 ASSYTGKGNQPQH
TRBJ2-5 TRBV27 ASRRQGAGETQY
TRBJ1-6 TRBV9 ASSLRDSNSPLH
TRBJ1-2 TRBV29-1 SVENRGNGYT
TRBJ1-6 TRBV28 ASSHQGANSPLH
TRBJ2-7 TRBV7-2 ASSYPTSGRARDEQY
TRBJ1-5 TRBV6-2/TRBV6-3 ASSTNRGSNQPQH
TRBJ2-5 TRBV2 ASSEDRTGMKTQY
TRBJ2-5 TRBV7-9 ASSSLTGSQETQY
TRBJ2-1 TRBV6-2/TRBV6-3 ASSRGIAGGHNEQF
TRBJ1-5 TRBV7-9 ASTGTGGNQPQH
TRBJ2-5 TRBV30 AWSVGGRQGKRTQY
TRBJ2-1 TRBV27 ASSSAGAHNEQF
TRBJ1-4 TRBV5-6 ASSLVQGEKLF
TRBJ2-7 TRBV9 ASSPPGDAEQY
TRBJ2-1 TRBV7-9 ASIPPRGAYNEQF
TRBJ2-2 TRBV7-9 ASSLDSNTGELF
TRBJ2-3 TRBV7-2 ASSLRGLAGAATDTQY
TRBJ2-7 TRBV6-5 ASSSIQGYEQY
TRBJ1-6 TRBV14 ASSQGGQGTPLH
TRBJ2-1 TRBV2 ASSEAGGTGRNNEQF
TRBJ2-5 TRBV7-8 ASSLQTGMETQY
TRBJ2-1 TRBV21-1 ATPLGLAGGPPYNEQF
TRBJ1-4 TRBV19 ASSPRDRGSANEKLF
TRBJ2-1 TRBV12-3/TRBV12-4 ASSLTGNEQF
TRBJ2-2 TRBV7-3 ASRRSIGGELF
TRBJ1-2 TRBV27 ASSSRTGSNYGYT
TRBJ2-1 TRBV7-9 ASSVSSGANEQF